This entry describes one T cell receptor (beta chain). Its specific antigen is unknown. No base qualities exist here, and no much larger clone lies one base off it. In the prospective study, participants were about 18 to 100 years old, resided in around 25 geographic areas of the United States, and were enrolled through a virtual design. To assign participants to cohorts, the prospective study relied on clinical history that participants themselves reported in a screening survey and a study questionnaire. Recovered participants in ImmuneRACE Cohort 3 were defined as having two consecutive negative NP/OP PCR tests, clearance from a healthcare professional, or resolution of symptoms. In the prospective study, mobile phlebotomists collected whole blood, serum and a nasopharyngeal or oropharyngeal swab from each participant. Over a roughly 2-month period, participants in the prospective study had the option of providing additional blood draws and questionnaires. Prospective study blood samples were shipped either frozen or at room temperature before DNA extraction.

Deletion took 1 base off V and 10 bases off J, with a span of 13 bases between the germline ends. CDR1 and CDR2 are drawn from the germline V gene: KGHDR, SFDVKD. The CDR3 measures 15 amino acids from cysteine to phenylalanine. The only DNA kept is the CDR3, 45 bases in frame from the first base. The immunoSEQ Assay, a bias-controlled multiplex PCR, was used to amplify TCRbeta CDR3 regions from genomic DNA. Per the original workflow: The number of nucleated cells in each sample was estimated from the amplification of reference gene primers within the assay. To quantify the absolute abundance of each unique TCRbeta CDR3 rearrangement, sequence reads were collapsed and filtered. For each sample, productive Simpson clonality was calculated as the square root of Simpson's diversity index across productive rearrangements. TCRdb's version of the immuneACCESS table is confined to in-frame rearrangements and falls short of the full clone set. An unresolved V gene accounts for under half of the shortfall where checked; the remainder is of unknown origin. V and J calls and clone size come straight from that table; D and trimming were deduced from the DNA. The sample yields hundreds of thousands of clones; approximately 88% were counted once. Of the sample, over 6% is held by the ten largest clones.

The record originates from a study of blood T cell repertoires in COVID-19 (TCRdb year 2020). Background on the whole study: Samples covering the acute and convalescent phases of COVID-19 were provided by collaborators in the United States, Italy and Spain. A freely available public database, intended as a resource for researchers studying the immune response to SARS-CoV-2, is where the repertoires were released. Sample metadata almost always included a de-identified subject ID, COVID-19 status, age in years and sex. The material from the prospective study consisted of cDNA or gDNA derived from T cells, B-cell-depleted T cells, or PBMCs. HLA class I and class II types, where available, came from metadata supplied by the sample provider rather than from assay-based typing. The samples were drawn from two sources: the first 160 participants of the ongoing ImmuneRACE study, and 950 to 1,500 subjects contributed by 6 global collaborators. Deeply sampled blood TCRbeta repertoires from subjects exposed to, actively infected with, or recovered from COVID-19 were included in the dataset.

General findings and caveats noted by the study authors: The amount of clinical and demographic metadata varied by source and participant and was provided uncurated.

The receptor was isolated from a woman in her thirties or forties who had recovered from COVID-19. The chain is made from TRBV24-1 and TRBJ1-6; perhaps TRBD1 is the D gene, with 5 bases matching. The sequenced sample consisted of PBMCs or T cells enriched from blood (not recorded which). The DNA reads as follows: TGTGCCACCAGTGATTTTAGAGGCAGGGCCTCACCCCTCCACTTT. Translated, this is CATSDFRGRASPLHF.